This TCR beta chain was profiled in a study of PD-L1 blockade in urothelial cancer. In this sample, this clone turned up a few times. TCRdb's copy holds only in-frame clones and misses some; the assay was immunoSEQ multiplex PCR. The data hold around 2,700 clones, with around 31% observed a single time. Trimming left V 4 bases short and J 0 bases short, with 19 bases between. The CDR3 has 18 residues. Germline V gene lookup returns CDR1 SGHNT and CDR2 YENEEA. The specimen comprised tumor tissue, sampled before atezolizumab (anti-PD-L1) treatment. The V gene is TRBV11-3, the J gene TRBJ1-3; maybe TRBD1 (6 bases). This TCR was sampled from a man aged 65-85 years with urothelial cancer. CDR3 in amino acids: CASSSRGLRFTSGNTIYF. The CDR3 bases are TGTGCCAGCAGCTCCAGGGGTTTGAGGTTTACCTCTGGAAACACCATATATTTT.